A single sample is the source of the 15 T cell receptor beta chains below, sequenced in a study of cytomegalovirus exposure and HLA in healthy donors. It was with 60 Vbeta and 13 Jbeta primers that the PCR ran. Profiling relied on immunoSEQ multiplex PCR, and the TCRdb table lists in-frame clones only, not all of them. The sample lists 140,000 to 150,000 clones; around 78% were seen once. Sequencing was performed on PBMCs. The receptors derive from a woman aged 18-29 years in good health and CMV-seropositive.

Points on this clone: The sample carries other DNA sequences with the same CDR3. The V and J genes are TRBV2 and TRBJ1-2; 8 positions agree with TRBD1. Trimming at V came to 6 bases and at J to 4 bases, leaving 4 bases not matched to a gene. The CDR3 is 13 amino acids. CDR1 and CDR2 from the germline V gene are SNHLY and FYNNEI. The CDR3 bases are TGTGCCAGCAGCGACAGGGGCTCCTATGGCTACACCTTC. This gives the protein CASSDRGSYGYTF.

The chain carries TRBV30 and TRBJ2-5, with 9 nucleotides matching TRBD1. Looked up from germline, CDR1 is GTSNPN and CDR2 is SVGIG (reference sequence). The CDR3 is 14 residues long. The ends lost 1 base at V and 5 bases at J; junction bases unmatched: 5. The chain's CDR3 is CAWSAGQGRETQYF. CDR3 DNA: TGTGCCTGGAGTGCGGGACAGGGCCGGGAGACCCAGTACTTC.

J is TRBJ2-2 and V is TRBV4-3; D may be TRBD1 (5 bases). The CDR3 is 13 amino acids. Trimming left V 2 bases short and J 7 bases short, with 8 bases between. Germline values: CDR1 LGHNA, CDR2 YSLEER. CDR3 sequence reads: CASSQIQGGELFF. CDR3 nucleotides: TGCGCCAGCAGCCAAATCCAGGGCGGGGAGCTGTTTTTT.

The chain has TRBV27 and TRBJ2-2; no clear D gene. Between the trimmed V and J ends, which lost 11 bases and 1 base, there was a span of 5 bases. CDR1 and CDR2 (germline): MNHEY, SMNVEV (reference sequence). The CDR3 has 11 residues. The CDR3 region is CAFKNTGELFF. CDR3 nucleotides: TGTGCCTTCAAGAACACCGGGGAGCTGTTTTTT.

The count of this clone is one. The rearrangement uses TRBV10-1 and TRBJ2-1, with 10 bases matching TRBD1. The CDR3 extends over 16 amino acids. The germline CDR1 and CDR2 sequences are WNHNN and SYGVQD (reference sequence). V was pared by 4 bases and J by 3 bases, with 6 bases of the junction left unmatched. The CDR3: CASSGRDRGRYNEQFF. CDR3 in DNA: TGCGCCAGCAGTGGAAGGGACAGGGGACGCTACAATGAGCAGTTCTTC.

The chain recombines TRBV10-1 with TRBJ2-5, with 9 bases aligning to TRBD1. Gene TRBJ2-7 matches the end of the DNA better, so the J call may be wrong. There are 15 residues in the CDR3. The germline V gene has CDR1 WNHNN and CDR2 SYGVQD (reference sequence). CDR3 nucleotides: TGCGCCAGCAGCGCCGGTGGGACAGGGTCCTACGAGCAGTACTTC. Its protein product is CASSAGGTGSYEQYF.

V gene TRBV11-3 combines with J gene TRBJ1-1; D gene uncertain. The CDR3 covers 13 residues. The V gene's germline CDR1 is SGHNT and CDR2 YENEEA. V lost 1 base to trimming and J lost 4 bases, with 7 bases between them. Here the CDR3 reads CASSLGGLTEAFF. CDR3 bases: TGTGCCAGCAGCTTAGGAGGCCTCACTGAAGCTTTCTTT.

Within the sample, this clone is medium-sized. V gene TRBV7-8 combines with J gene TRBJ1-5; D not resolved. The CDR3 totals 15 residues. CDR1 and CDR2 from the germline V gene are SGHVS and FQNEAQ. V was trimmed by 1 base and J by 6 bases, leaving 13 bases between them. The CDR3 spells CASSLDGLPGQPQHF. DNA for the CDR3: TGTGCCAGCAGCTTAGATGGGCTGCCCGGTCAGCCCCAGCATTTT.

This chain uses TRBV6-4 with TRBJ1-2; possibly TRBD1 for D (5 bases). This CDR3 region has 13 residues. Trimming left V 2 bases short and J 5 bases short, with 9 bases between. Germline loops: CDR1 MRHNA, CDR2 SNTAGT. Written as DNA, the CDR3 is TGTGCCAGCAGTGACGGGGGGGGGTATGGCTACACCTTC. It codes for CASSDGGGYGYTF.

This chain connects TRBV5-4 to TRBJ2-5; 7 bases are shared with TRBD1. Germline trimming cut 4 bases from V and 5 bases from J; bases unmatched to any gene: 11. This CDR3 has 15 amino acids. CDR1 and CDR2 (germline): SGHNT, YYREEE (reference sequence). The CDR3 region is CASSPGGEDGETQYF. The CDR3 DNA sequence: TGTGCCAGCAGCCCAGGGGGAGAGGATGGGGAGACCCAGTACTTC.

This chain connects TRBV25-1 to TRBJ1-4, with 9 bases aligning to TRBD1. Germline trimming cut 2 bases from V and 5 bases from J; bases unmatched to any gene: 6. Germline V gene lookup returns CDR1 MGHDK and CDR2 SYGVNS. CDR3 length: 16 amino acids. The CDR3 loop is CASSEGGQGRNEKLFF. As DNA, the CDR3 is TGTGCCAGCAGTGAAGGGGGACAGGGTCGAAATGAAAAACTGTTTTTT.

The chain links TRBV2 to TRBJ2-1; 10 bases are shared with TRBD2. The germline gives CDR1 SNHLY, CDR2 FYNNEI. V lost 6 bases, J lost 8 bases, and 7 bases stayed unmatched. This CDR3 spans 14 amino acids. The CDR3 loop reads CASSAQRGGYEQFF. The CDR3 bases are TGTGCCAGCAGCGCACAGCGGGGGGGCTATGAGCAGTTCTTC. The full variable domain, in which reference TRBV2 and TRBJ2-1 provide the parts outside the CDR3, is EPEVTQTPSHQVTQMGQEVILRCVPISNHLYFYWYRQILGQKVEFLVSFYNNEISEKSEIFDDQFSVERPDGSNFTLKIRSTKLEDSAMYFCASSAQRGGYEQFFGPGTRLTVL.

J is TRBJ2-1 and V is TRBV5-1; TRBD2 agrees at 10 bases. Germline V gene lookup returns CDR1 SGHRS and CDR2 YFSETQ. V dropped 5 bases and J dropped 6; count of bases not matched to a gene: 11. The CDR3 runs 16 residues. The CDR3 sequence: CASSRLGASGGNEQFF. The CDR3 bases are TGCGCCAGCAGTCGACTAGGCGCTAGCGGGGGCAATGAGCAGTTCTTC.

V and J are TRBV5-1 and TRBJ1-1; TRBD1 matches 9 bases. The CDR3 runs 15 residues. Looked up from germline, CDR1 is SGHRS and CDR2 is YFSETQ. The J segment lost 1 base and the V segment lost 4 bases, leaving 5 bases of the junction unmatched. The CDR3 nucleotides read TGCGCCAGCAGCCGACAGGGGGGCGAGAACACTGAAGCTTTCTTT. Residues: CASSRQGGENTEAFF. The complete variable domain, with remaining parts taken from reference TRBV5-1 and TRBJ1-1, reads KAGVTQTPRYLIKTRGQQVTLSCSPISGHRSVSWYQQTPGQGLQFLFEYFSETQRNKGNFPGRFSGRQFSNSRSEMNVSTLELGDSALYLCASSRQGGENTEAFFGQGTRLTVV.

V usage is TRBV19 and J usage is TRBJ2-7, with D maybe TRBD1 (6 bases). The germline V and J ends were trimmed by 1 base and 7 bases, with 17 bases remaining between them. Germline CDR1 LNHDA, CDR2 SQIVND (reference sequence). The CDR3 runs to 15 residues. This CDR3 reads CASSIAGITTGEQYF. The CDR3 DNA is TGTGCCAGTAGTATAGCCGGGATTACTACAGGGGAGCAGTACTTC.